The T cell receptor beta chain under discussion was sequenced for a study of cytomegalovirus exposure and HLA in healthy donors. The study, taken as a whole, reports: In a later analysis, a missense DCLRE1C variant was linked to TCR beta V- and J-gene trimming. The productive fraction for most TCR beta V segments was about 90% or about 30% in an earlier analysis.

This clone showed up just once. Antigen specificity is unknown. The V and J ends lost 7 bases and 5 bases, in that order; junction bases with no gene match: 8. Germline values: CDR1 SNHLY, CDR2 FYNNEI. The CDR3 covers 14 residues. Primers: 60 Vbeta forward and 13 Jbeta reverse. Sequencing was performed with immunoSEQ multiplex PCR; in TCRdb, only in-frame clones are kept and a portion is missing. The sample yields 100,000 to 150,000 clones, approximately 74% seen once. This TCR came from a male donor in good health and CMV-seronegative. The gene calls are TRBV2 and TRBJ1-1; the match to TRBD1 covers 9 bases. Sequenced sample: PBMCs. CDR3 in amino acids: CASILGQGKTEAFF. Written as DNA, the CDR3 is TGTGCCAGCATCTTGGGACAGGGAAAAACTGAAGCTTTCTTT.